A selection of T cell receptor beta chains follows, all from one sample in a study of cytomegalovirus exposure and HLA in healthy donors. Sequencing was performed with immunoSEQ multiplex PCR; in TCRdb, only in-frame clones are kept and a portion is missing. This table holds about 160,000 clones, 63% found once. The sequencing sample was made of PBMCs. These receptors were obtained from a woman aged 60-75 years in good health and CMV-seropositive. The CDR3 runs from the conserved cysteine through the conserved F or W. The order of the fields is V gene, J gene, D gene, CDR3 protein. The D gene is left open where the match is weak.

>TRBV28|TRBJ2-5|TRBD1
CASRPPGQPMRETQYF
>TRBV5-1|TRBJ1-1|NA
CASSLILNTEAFF
>TRBV6-6|TRBJ1-1|NA
CASRDRLNRPNTEAFF
>TRBV28|TRBJ2-1|TRBD2
CASTLGGSSGLNEQFF
>TRBV11-2|TRBJ2-7|TRBD2
CASSVSGAPGGEQYF
>TRBV7-9|TRBJ1-2|NA
CASSYDSNYGYTF
>TRBV7-6|TRBJ2-5|NA
CASSLNPREYQETQYF
>TRBV2|TRBJ1-6|NA
CASSGQTFGSPLHF
>TRBV4-1|TRBJ1-4|NA
CASSQDWLGNEKLFF
>TRBV7-9|TRBJ1-2|NA
CASSPTVLSGYTF
>TRBV19|TRBJ1-5|TRBD1
CASRLGQGNQPQHF
>TRBV7-8|TRBJ2-7|TRBD2
CASSSSGTSGLEQYF
>TRBV5-6|TRBJ2-1|TRBD2
CASSFTSGSVGSYNEQFF
>TRBV6-6|TRBJ1-2|NA
CASSYGGVWGYTF